This entry concerns a single T cell receptor (beta chain). The sample holds one count of this clone. What this receptor recognizes is not known. Nothing much larger sits one base from this clone, and base qualities are not available. TCRbeta CDR3 regions were amplified from genomic DNA by means of the immunoSEQ Assay, a bias-controlled multiplex PCR. In the paper's pipeline: The number of nucleated cells in each sample was estimated by amplification of reference gene primers within the assay. Sequence reads were collapsed and filtered to measure the absolute abundance of every unique TCRbeta CDR3 rearrangement. For each sample, productive Simpson clonality was calculated as the square root of Simpson's diversity index across productive rearrangements. In TCRdb, the immuneACCESS table is reduced to in-frame sequences with V and J assigned. These tables do not hold every clone; where another copy was compared, an unresolved V gene accounts for under half, and the others remain unexplained. The DNA was the basis for D and trimming; V, J and clone size are from that table. The table for this sample lists 450,000 to 500,000 clones; 75% to 90% of them were counted only once. The leading ten clones occupy roughly 0.72% of the sample.

These data come from a study of blood T cell repertoires in COVID-19 (dated by TCRdb to the early 2020s). For the study in its entirety: The collaborator samples originated in the United States, Italy and Spain and spanned the acute and convalescent phases of COVID-19. The prospective study material was composed of cDNA or gDNA derived from T cells, B-cell-depleted T cells, or PBMCs. The dataset comprised deeply sampled blood TCRbeta repertoires from subjects exposed to, actively infected with, or recovered from COVID-19. The repertoires were released in a freely available public database intended as a resource for research on the immune response to SARS-CoV-2. Samples came from the ongoing ImmuneRACE study (first 160 participants) plus 1,254 subjects from 6 global collaborators. Sample metadata almost always included a de-identified subject ID, COVID-19 status, age in years and sex. Where available, HLA class I and class II types were obtained from metadata supplied by the sample provider rather than from assay-based typing. Here is what the overall study found, with its caveats: Clinical and demographic metadata were provided uncurated, with the amount varying by source and participant.

CDR1 and CDR2 are read off the germline V gene as SGHAT and FQNNGV. Trimming removed 5 bases from V and 6 bases from J, leaving 22 bases between the germline ends. From the cysteine up to the phenylalanine, the CDR3 has a length of 16 residues. Only the CDR3 DNA is retained, 48 bases long and in frame from the first base. Enrolling through a virtual design, the prospective study's participants ranged in age from about 18 to 100 years and lived across approximately 25 United States geographic areas. Cohort assignment in the prospective study relied on participant-reported clinical history from a screening survey and a study questionnaire. ImmuneRACE Cohort 3 recovered participants were defined by two consecutive negative NP/OP PCR tests, healthcare professional clearance, or symptom resolution. Mobile phlebotomists in the prospective study collected whole blood, serum and a nasopharyngeal or oropharyngeal swab from every participant. Additional blood draws and questionnaires over a 2-month period could optionally be provided by prospective study participants. Blood samples from the prospective study were shipped frozen or at room temperature prior to DNA extraction.

The V gene is TRBV11-2 and the J gene is TRBJ1-1; the D segment could be TRBD1, given 5 matching bases. The TCR sequence derives from a woman between 18 and 29 years old who had recovered from COVID-19. Material for sequencing was PBMCs or T cells enriched from blood (not recorded which). The sequenced DNA: TGTGCCAGCAGCCAACCGCGGGGGGGTGAAGGCGCTGAAGCTTTCTTT. It encodes CASSQPRGGEGAEAFF.